This T cell receptor beta chain was sequenced for a study of breast tumors, draining lymph nodes, adjacent tissues. Study conclusions and caveats: Tumor TCR diversity was below lymph nodes but above nontumor tissue. The lymph node origin of tumor T cells was framed as consistent with a hypothesis, not demonstrated.

This clonotype showed up many times. No antigen is known for it. Mismatch with germline at one junction end may stem from a read error. TCRdb processed the multiplex PCR reads anew with MiXCR; each CDR3 protein has one entry. The repertoire holds 70,000 or so distinct CDR3 sequences, with less than 50% as singletons. Specimen: breast tumor tissue. The clonotype comes from a female donor with breast cancer. Some clones in this sample may be carry-over from other donors' samples.

The CDR3 protein is CASRLGQGAWGYTF. In DNA, the CDR3 is TGTGCCAGCAGATTGGGACAGGGGGCTTGGGGCTACACCTTC. The V call is TRBV5-8, the J call TRBJ1-2; 12 nucleotides align to TRBD1. Per germline, CDR1 SGHTS and CDR2 YDEGEE. This CDR3 contains 14 residues. The full variable domain, its missing parts supplied by reference TRBV5-8 and TRBJ1-2, is EAGVTQSPTHLIKTRGQQATLRCSPISGHTSVYWYQQALGLGLQFLLWYDEGEERNRGNFPPRFSGRQFPNYSSELNVNALELEDSALYLCASRLGQGAWGYTFGSGTRLTVV.